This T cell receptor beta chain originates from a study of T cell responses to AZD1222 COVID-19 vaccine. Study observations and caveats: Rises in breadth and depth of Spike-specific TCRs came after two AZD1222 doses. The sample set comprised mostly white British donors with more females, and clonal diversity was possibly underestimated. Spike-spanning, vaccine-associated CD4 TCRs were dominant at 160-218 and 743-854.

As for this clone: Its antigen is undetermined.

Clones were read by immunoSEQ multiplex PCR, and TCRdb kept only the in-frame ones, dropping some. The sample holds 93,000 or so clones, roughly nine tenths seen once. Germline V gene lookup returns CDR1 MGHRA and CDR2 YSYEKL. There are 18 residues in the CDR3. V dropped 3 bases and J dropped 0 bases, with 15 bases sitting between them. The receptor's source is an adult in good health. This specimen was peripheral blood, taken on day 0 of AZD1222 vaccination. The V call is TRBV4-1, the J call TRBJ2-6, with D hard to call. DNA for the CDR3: TGCGCCAGCAGCCATCTACCGGGCGGCCTCTCTGGGGCCAACGTCCTGACTTTC. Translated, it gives CASSHLPGGLSGANVLTF.